One sample yielded the 2 T cell receptor beta chains listed below, sequenced in a study of T-cell reconstitution after alpha-beta-depleted transplantation in children. Unique molecular identifiers were used in preparing the TCRbeta library. TCRdb re-called the PCR reads with MiXCR, one entry per CDR3 protein. The profile covers tens of thousands of distinct CDR3 sequences, with just under 5% appearing a single time and approximately 20% taken by the ten largest. Sequenced material: PBMCs, mostly from graft donor cells, taken 180 days after TCRalphabeta/CD19-depleted stem cell transplant. The receptors were gathered from a boy younger than two who had a stem cell transplant for acute myeloid leukemia, so the T cells may come from the graft donor.

This clonotype came up many times. The chain recombines TRBV5-6 with TRBJ2-5; D call uncertain. The CDR3 extends over 14 amino acids. The V and J ends lost 2 bases and 3 bases respectively, with 11 bases between them. Germline V gives CDR1 SGHDT, CDR2 YYEEEE. The CDR3 region is CASSFVPREETQYF. CDR3 coding DNA: TGTGCCAGCAGCTTTGTACCTCGGGAAGAGACCCAGTACTTC. The full variable domain, in which reference TRBV5-6 and TRBJ2-5 provide the parts outside the CDR3, is DAGVTQSPTHLIKTRGQQVTLRCSPKSGHDTVSWYQQALGQGPQFIFQYYEEEERQRGNFPDRFSGHQFPNYSSELNVNALLLGDSALYLCASSFVPREETQYFGPGTRLLVL.

This clonotype was seen many times. The chain is built from TRBV6-5 and TRBJ1-2, with D possibly matching TRBD1 (5 bases). Looked up from germline, CDR1 is MNHEY and CDR2 is SVGAGI. CDR3 length: 13 amino acids. V was clipped by 2 bases and J by 7 bases, with 11 bases between them. CDR3 sequence (DNA): TGTGCCAGCAGTTACCCCGGGGGGGGTGGCTACACCTTC. It yields the protein CASSYPGGGGYTF.